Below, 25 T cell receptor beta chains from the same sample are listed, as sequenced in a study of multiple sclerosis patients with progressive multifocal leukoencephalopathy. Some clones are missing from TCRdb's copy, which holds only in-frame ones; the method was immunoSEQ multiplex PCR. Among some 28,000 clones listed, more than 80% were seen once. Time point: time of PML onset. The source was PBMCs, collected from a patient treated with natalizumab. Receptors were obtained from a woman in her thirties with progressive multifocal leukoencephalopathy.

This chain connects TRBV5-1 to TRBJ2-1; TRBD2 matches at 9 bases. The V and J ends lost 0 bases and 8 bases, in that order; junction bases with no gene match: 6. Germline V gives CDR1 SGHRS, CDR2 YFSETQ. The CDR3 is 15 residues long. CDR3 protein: CASSLAAGGPDEQFF. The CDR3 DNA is TGCGCCAGCAGCTTGGCCGCGGGGGGGCCCGATGAGCAGTTCTTC.

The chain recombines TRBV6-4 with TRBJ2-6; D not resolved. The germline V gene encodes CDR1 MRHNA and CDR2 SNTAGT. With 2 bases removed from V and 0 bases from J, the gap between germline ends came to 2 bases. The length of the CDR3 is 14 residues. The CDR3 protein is CASSDNSGANVLTF. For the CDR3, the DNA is TGTGCCAGCAGTGACAACTCTGGGGCCAACGTCCTGACTTTC.

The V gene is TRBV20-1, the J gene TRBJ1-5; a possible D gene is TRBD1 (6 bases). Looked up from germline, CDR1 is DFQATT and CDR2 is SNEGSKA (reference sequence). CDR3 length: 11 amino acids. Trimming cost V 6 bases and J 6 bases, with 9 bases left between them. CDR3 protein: CSAGGGQPQHF. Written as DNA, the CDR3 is TGCAGTGCGGGAGGGGGTCAGCCCCAGCATTTT.

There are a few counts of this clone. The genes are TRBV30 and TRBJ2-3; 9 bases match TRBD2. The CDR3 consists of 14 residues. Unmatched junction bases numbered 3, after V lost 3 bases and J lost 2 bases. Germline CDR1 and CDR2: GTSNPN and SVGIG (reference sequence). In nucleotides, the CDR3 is TGTGCCTGGAGGGCGGGAGGGATCACAGATACGCAGTATTTT. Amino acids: CAWRAGGITDTQYF. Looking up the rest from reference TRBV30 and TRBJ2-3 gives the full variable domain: SQTIHQWPATLVQPVGSPLSLECTVEGTSNPNLYWYRQAAGRGLQLLFYSVGIGQISSEVPQNLSASRPQDRQFILSSKKLLLSDSGFYLCAWRAGGITDTQYFGPGTRLTVL.

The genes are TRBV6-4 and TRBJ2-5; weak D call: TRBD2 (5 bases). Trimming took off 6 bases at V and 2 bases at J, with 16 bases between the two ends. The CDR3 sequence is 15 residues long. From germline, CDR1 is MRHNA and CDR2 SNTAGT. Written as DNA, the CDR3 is TGTGCCAGCAGCCAAGACGGACTGTTACAAGAGACCCAGTACTTC. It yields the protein CASSQDGLLQETQYF.

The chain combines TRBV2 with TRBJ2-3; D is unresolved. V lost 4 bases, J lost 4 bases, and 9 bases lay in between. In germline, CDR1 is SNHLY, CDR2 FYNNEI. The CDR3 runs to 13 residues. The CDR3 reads CASSVEVADTQYF. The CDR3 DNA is TGTGCCAGCAGTGTTGAAGTTGCAGATACGCAGTATTTT.

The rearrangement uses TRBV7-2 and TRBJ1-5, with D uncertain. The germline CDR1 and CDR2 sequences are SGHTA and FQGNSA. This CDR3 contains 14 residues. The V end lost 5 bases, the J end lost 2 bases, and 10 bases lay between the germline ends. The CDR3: CASSKRDGNQPQHF. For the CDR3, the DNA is TGTGCCAGCAGCAAGAGAGACGGCAATCAGCCCCAGCATTTT.

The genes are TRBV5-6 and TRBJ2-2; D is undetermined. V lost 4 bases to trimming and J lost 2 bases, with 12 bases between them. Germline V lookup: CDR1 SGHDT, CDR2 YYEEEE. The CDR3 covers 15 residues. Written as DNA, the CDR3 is TGTGCCAGCAGCCTCACCGGGCCAAACACCGGGGAGCTGTTTTTT. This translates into CASSLTGPNTGELFF.

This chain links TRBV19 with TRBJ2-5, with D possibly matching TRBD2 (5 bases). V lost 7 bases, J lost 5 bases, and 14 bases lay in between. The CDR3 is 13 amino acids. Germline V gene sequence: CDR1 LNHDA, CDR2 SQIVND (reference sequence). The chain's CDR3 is CASMQAGVETQYF. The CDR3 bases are TGTGCCAGTATGCAAGCCGGGGTGGAGACCCAGTACTTC.

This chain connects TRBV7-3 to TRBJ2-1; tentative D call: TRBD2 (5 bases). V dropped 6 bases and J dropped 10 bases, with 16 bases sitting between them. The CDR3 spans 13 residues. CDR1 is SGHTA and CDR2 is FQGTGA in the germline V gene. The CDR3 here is CASSLGPRGEQFF. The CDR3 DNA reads TGTGCCAGCAGTCTGGGCCCCCGGGGAGAGCAGTTCTTC.

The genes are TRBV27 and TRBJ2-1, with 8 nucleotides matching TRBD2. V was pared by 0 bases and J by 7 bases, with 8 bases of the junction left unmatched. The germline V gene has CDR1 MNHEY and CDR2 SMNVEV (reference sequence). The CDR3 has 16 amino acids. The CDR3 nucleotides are TGTGCCAGCAGTTTATCGTTAGGACTAGCTATGAATGAGCAGTTCTTC. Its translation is CASSLSLGLAMNEQFF.

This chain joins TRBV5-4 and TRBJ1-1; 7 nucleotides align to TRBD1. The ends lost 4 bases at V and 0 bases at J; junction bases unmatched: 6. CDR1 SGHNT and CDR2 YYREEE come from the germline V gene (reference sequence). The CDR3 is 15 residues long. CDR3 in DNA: TGTGCCAGCAGCCCGGACAGGAGCATGAACACTGAAGCTTTCTTT. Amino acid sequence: CASSPDRSMNTEAFF. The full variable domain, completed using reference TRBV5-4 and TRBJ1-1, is ETGVTQSPTHLIKTRGQQVTLRCSSQSGHNTVSWYQQALGQGPQFIFQYYREEENGRGNFPPRFSGLQFPNYSSELNVNALELDDSALYLCASSPDRSMNTEAFFGQGTRLTVV.

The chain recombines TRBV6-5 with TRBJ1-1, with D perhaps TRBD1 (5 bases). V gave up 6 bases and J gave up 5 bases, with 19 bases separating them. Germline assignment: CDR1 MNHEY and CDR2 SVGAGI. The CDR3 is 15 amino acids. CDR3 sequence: CASRETPRGVTEAFF. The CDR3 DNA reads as TGTGCCAGCAGGGAAACTCCTAGAGGGGTTACTGAAGCTTTCTTT.

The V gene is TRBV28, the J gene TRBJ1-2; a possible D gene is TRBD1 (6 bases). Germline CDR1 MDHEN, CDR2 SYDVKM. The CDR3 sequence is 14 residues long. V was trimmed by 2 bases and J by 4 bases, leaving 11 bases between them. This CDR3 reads CASSLGGLSYGYTF. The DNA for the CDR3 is TGTGCCAGCAGTTTAGGGGGGCTGAGCTATGGCTACACCTTC.

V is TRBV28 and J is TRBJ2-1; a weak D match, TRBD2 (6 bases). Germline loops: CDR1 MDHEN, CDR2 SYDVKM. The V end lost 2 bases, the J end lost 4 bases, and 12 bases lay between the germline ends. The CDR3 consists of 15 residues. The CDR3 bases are TGTGCCAGCAGTTTACCAGGGAGGTCTTACAATGAGCAGTTCTTC. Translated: CASSLPGRSYNEQFF.

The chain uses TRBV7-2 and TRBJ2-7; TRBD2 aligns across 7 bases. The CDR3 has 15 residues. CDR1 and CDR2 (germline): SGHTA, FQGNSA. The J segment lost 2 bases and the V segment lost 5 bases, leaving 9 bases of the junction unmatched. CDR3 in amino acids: CASSPGGSLAYEQYF. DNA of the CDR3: TGTGCCAGCAGCCCCGGGGGGAGCTTGGCCTACGAGCAGTACTTC.

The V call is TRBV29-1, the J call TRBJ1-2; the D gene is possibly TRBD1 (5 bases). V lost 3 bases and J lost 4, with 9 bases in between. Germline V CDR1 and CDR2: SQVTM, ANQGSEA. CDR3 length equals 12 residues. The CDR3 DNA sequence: TGCAGCGTTGAGGGTGGGGCCTATGGCTACACCTTC. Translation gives CSVEGGAYGYTF.

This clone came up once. This CDR3 is CASSLGQGARETQYF. CDR3 sequence (DNA): TGCGCCAGCAGCTTGGGGCAGGGGGCCCGAGAGACCCAGTACTTC. The rearrangement links TRBV5-1 to TRBJ2-5; 8 bases agree with TRBD1. This CDR3 is 15 amino acids long. Germline trimming cut 0 bases from V and 4 bases from J; bases unmatched to any gene: 5. Germline CDR1 and CDR2: SGHRS and YFSETQ.

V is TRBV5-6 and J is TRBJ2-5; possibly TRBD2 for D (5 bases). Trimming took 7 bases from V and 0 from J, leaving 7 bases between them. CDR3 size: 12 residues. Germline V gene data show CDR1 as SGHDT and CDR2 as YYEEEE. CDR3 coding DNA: TGTGCCAGCGGGCGGGACCAAGAGACCCAGTACTTC. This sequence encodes CASGRDQETQYF.

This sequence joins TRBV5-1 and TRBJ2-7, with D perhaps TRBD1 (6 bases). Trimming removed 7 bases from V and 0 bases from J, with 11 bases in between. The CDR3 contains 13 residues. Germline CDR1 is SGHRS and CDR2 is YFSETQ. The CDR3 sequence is CASYADSSYEQYF. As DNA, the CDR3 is TGCGCCAGCTACGCGGACAGCTCCTACGAGCAGTACTTC.

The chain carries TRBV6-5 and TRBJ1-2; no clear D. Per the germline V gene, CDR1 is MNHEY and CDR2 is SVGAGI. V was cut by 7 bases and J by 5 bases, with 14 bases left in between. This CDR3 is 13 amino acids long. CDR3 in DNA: TGTGCCAGCACCACTCCACCGGGGTATGGCTACACCTTC. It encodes CASTTPPGYGYTF.

The CDR3 coding sequence is TGTGCCAGCAGTTACTCGACCGGGGAGGGTGGCTACACCTTC. It codes for CASSYSTGEGGYTF. The J gene is TRBJ1-2, the V gene TRBV6-5; no definite D call. Trimming left V 0 bases short and J 7 bases short, with 12 bases between. This CDR3 has 14 residues. From germline, CDR1 is MNHEY and CDR2 SVGAGI.

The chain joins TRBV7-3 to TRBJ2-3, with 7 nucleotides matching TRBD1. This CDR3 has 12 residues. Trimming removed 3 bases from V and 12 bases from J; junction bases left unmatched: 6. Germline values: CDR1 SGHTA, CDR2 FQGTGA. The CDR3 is CASSFRDSSQYF. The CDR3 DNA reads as TGTGCCAGCAGCTTCCGGGACAGCTCCCAGTATTTT.

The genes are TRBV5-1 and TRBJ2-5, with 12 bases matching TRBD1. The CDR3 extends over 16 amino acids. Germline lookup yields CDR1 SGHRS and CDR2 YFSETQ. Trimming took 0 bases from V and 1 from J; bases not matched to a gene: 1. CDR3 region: CASSLGDRGLQETQYF. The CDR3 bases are TGCGCCAGCAGCTTGGGGGACAGGGGGCTCCAAGAGACCCAGTACTTC. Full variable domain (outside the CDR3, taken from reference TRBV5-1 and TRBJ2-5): KAGVTQTPRYLIKTRGQQVTLSCSPISGHRSVSWYQQTPGQGLQFLFEYFSETQRNKGNFPGRFSGRQFSNSRSEMNVSTLELGDSALYLCASSLGDRGLQETQYFGPGTRLLVL.

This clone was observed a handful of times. CDR3 residues: CASSTTGGNQPQHF. The CDR3 region has the DNA TGTGCCAGTAGTACGACAGGGGGAAATCAGCCCCAGCATTTT. The V and J genes are TRBV19 and TRBJ1-5; the match to TRBD1 covers 9 bases. The CDR3 covers 14 residues. Germline-derived CDR1 and CDR2 are LNHDA and SQIVND (reference sequence). V shed 4 bases, J shed 4 bases, and the junction held 2 bases outside the gene matches.